This entry lists 30 T cell receptor beta chains sequenced from one sample in a study of blood T cell repertoires in COVID-19. Sequenced by immunoSEQ multiplex PCR; TCRdb stores in-frame clones only, minus some. The profile covers 300,000 to 400,000 clones, with around nine tenths appearing a single time and 4% taken by the ten largest. Sequenced input: peripheral blood. These receptors all come from a woman in her forties or fifties with active or convalescent COVID-19.

The rearrangement links TRBV18 to TRBJ2-3; D gene ambiguous. The CDR3 extends over 14 amino acids. V gave up 1 base and J gave up 0 bases, with 5 bases separating them. Germline V gene lookup returns CDR1 KGHSH and CDR2 LQKENI. The CDR3 loop reads CASSPLQSTDTQYF. Here the CDR3 DNA reads TGTGCCAGCTCACCACTTCAGAGCACAGATACGCAGTATTTT.

This rearrangement joins TRBV27 to TRBJ2-1; 8 nucleotides line up with TRBD2. V trimming: 2 bases; J trimming: 6 bases; junction bases outside the gene matches: 6. The V gene's germline CDR1 is MNHEY and CDR2 SMNVEV (reference sequence). The CDR3 is 15 residues long. The CDR3 bases are TGTGCCAGCAGTTTAGTTGGTACTAGCGGCAATGAGCAGTTCTTC. As protein: CASSLVGTSGNEQFF.

The chain recombines TRBV9 with TRBJ1-2; 8 nucleotides agree with TRBD1. CDR1 is SGDLS and CDR2 is YYNGEE in the germline V gene. The CDR3 is made up of 14 amino acids. Germline trimming cut 4 bases from V and 4 bases from J; bases unmatched to any gene: 6. CDR3 sequence: CASSRTGISYGYTF. The CDR3, as DNA: TGTGCCAGCAGCAGGACAGGGATCTCCTATGGCTACACCTTC.

The gene calls are TRBV7-9 and TRBJ1-1, with TRBD1 as a possible D gene (6 bases). The CDR3 contains 13 residues. V lost 5 bases to trimming and J lost 5 bases, with 12 bases between them. CDR1 is SEHNR and CDR2 is FQNEAQ in the germline V gene (reference sequence). CDR3 residues: CASSAAGVTEAFF. For the CDR3, the DNA is TGTGCCAGCAGCGCAGCAGGGGTAACTGAAGCTTTCTTT.

Comments on this clone: The same CDR3 arises from other DNA sequences in this sample as well. The chain recombines TRBV5-1 with TRBJ1-3, with D possibly matching TRBD1 (5 bases). Germline assignment: CDR1 SGHRS and CDR2 YFSETQ. V dropped 0 bases and J dropped 1 base, with 5 bases sitting between them. CDR3 length: 14 residues. The CDR3 DNA sequence: TGCGCCAGCAGCTTGGCAGGGTCTGGAAACACCATATATTTT. Translating it yields CASSLAGSGNTIYF.

V usage is TRBV9 and J usage is TRBJ2-3, with 7 positions matching TRBD1. CDR1 and CDR2 from the germline V gene are SGDLS and YYNGEE. This CDR3 comprises 15 residues. V was pared by 4 bases and J by 2 bases, with 7 bases of the junction left unmatched. CDR3 region: CASSLTGDLTDTQYF. For the CDR3, the DNA is TGTGCCAGCAGCCTAACAGGGGACCTCACAGATACGCAGTATTTT.

The chain carries TRBV4-3 and TRBJ2-1; 7 bases match TRBD1. J lost 8 bases, V lost 1 base, and 11 bases had no gene match. CDR3 length equals 16 residues. CDR1 and CDR2 (germline): LGHNA, YSLEER. The CDR3 region is CASSQAFRQGKDEQFF. The CDR3 DNA reads TGCGCCAGCAGCCAAGCTTTTCGACAGGGTAAGGATGAGCAGTTCTTC.

This clone was detected only once. V usage is TRBV7-6 and J usage is TRBJ2-3; TRBD1 is a possible D gene (5 bases). V was cut by 1 base and J by 5 bases, with 13 bases left in between. The CDR3 is 15 residues long. Germline V CDR1 and CDR2: SGHVS, FNYEAQ. CDR3 coding DNA: TGTGCCAGCAGCTTAGAGCCAGACAGCCAAGATACGCAGTATTTT. This gives the protein CASSLEPDSQDTQYF.

This clone was counted between two and nine times. This rearrangement joins TRBV20-1 to TRBJ1-4; no clear D gene. Germline CDR1 reads DFQATT; CDR2 reads SNEGSKA (reference sequence). The CDR3 covers 11 residues. Trimming removed 5 bases from V and 2 bases from J, with 3 bases in between. CDR3 sequence: CSALTNEKLFF. The CDR3 region has the DNA TGCAGTGCTCTGACTAATGAAAAACTGTTTTTT.

The rearrangement links TRBV29-1 to TRBJ2-7; 10 bases match TRBD1. Looked up from germline, CDR1 is SQVTM and CDR2 is ANQGSEA. CDR3 length: 13 amino acids. V was clipped by 8 bases and J by 3 bases; unmatched bases: 7. The CDR3 spells CSIRDRGLYEQYF. CDR3 coding DNA: TGCAGCATAAGGGACAGGGGTCTCTACGAGCAGTACTTC.

The rearrangement uses TRBV9 and TRBJ1-1; no definite D call. Germline V gene sequence: CDR1 SGDLS, CDR2 YYNGEE. Trimming took 0 bases from V and 4 from J, leaving 7 bases between them. The CDR3 length is 13 residues. DNA for the CDR3: TGTGCCAGCAGCGTAGCCGTTAGCACTGAAGCTTTCTTT. Encoded protein: CASSVAVSTEAFF.

The V and J genes are TRBV7-2 and TRBJ1-2, with D hard to call. The V gene lost 1 base and the J gene lost 8 bases, with 8 bases spanning the gap. The germline CDR1 and CDR2 sequences are SGHTA and FQGNSA. The CDR3 consists of 12 residues. The CDR3 DNA reads TGTGCCAGCAGCTTAGGGTTGGGCGGCTACACCTTC. It codes for CASSLGLGGYTF. Full variable domain (outside the CDR3, taken from reference TRBV7-2 and TRBJ1-2): GAGVSQSPSNKVTEKGKDVELRCDPISGHTALYWYRQSLGQGLEFLIYFQGNSAPDKSGLPSDRFSAERTGGSVSTLTIQRTQQEDSAVYLCASSLGLGGYTFGSGTRLTVV.

The V and J genes are TRBV7-2 and TRBJ1-6; D ambiguous. Trimming shortened V by 3 bases and J by 7 bases, and 4 bases separated the two germline ends. CDR1 SGHTA and CDR2 FQGNSA come from the germline V gene. There are 12 residues in the CDR3. Here the CDR3 DNA reads TGTGCCAGCAGCTTCCAAAATTCACCCCTCCACTTT. It specifies CASSFQNSPLHF.

The chain combines TRBV5-4 with TRBJ2-5; unclear D gene. Per the germline V gene, CDR1 is SGHNT and CDR2 is YYREEE (reference sequence). V lost 4 bases and J 1 base, leaving 5 bases between the germline ends. CDR3 length: 12 residues. CDR3: CASSRVQETQYF. CDR3 nucleotide sequence: TGTGCCAGCAGCCGGGTCCAAGAGACCCAGTACTTC.

The chain recombines TRBV7-2 with TRBJ1-5; possibly TRBD1 for D (6 bases). The CDR3 consists of 14 residues. Germline CDR1 is SGHTA and CDR2 is FQGNSA. Trimming took 2 bases from V and 5 from J, leaving 10 bases between them. The CDR3 loop is CASSLQGSDQPQHF. CDR3 in DNA: TGTGCCAGCAGCTTACAGGGGTCGGATCAGCCCCAGCATTTT.

V and J are TRBV6-1 and TRBJ1-3; TRBD1 agrees at 9 bases. V was clipped by 3 bases and J by 0 bases; unmatched bases: 9. Per the germline V gene, CDR1 is MNHNS and CDR2 is SASEGT. The CDR3 loop spans 18 amino acids. Here the CDR3 DNA reads TGTGCCAGCAGTGAGGGGACAGGGATCACTTTCTCTGGAAACACCATATATTTT. It translates to CASSEGTGITFSGNTIYF.

This chain uses TRBV29-1 with TRBJ1-6; no reliable D call. Per germline, CDR1 SQVTM and CDR2 ANQGSEA. V was trimmed by 4 bases and J by 4 bases, leaving 8 bases between them. The CDR3 totals 13 residues. CDR3 nucleotides: TGCAGCGTTGGGACTGATTATAATTCACCCCTCCACTTT. This gives the protein CSVGTDYNSPLHF.

The J gene is TRBJ1-6, the V gene TRBV4-2, with TRBD1 matching over 7 bases. CDR3 length: 13 residues. The V gene end was trimmed by 6 bases and the J gene end by 13 bases; junction bases not matched to a gene: 9. Germline CDR1 reads LGHNA; CDR2 reads YNFKEQ. The CDR3 DNA is TGTGCCAGCAGGGGGGACAGTTTAAGTCCCCTCCACTTT. Amino acids: CASRGDSLSPLHF.

The chain combines TRBV11-2 with TRBJ1-3; the D is unclear. This CDR3 region has 15 residues. The V end lost 4 bases, the J end lost 1 base, and 11 bases lay between the germline ends. Germline V gene lookup returns CDR1 SGHAT and CDR2 FQNNGV. The CDR3 sequence is CASSSLAGSGNTIYF. The CDR3 DNA reads TGTGCCAGCAGCTCACTGGCGGGGTCTGGAAACACCATATATTTT.

The chain couples TRBV3-1 (or the pseudogene TRBV3-2) to TRBJ2-2; D possibly corresponds to TRBD2 (6 bases). The CDR3 length is 15 residues. From germline, CDR1 is LGHDT and CDR2 YNNKEL (reference sequence). With 4 bases removed from V and 1 base from J, the gap between germline ends came to 10 bases. In nucleotides, the CDR3 is TGTGCCAGCAGCCTAAGGGACTTGAACACCGGGGAGCTGTTTTTT. Protein sequence: CASSLRDLNTGELFF.

This chain uses TRBV30 with TRBJ1-5, with TRBD1 matching over 9 bases. This CDR3 has 14 residues. Losses at the gene ends were 3 bases for V and 6 bases for J; bases not matched to a gene: 6. Per the germline V gene, CDR1 is GTSNPN and CDR2 is SVGIG (reference sequence). CDR3 in amino acids: CAWREQGASQPQHF. The CDR3, as DNA: TGTGCCTGGAGGGAACAGGGGGCGAGTCAGCCCCAGCATTTT.

The V and J genes are TRBV18 and TRBJ2-5; 9 bases fit TRBD1. Trimming cost V 0 bases and J 3 bases; bases outside gene matches: 5. The CDR3 totals 16 residues. Looked up from germline, CDR1 is KGHSH and CDR2 is LQKENI. The CDR3 region has the DNA TGTGCCAGCTCACCACCTAACAGGGGGCAGGAAGAGACCCAGTACTTC. Amino acid sequence: CASSPPNRGQEETQYF.

The rearrangement joins TRBV6-2 or TRBV6-3 to TRBJ1-1; the D gene is possibly TRBD1 (6 bases). The CDR3 runs 16 residues. The V and J ends lost 6 bases and 1 base respectively, with 18 bases between them. Germline V gives CDR1 MNHEY, CDR2 SVGEGT. Here the CDR3 DNA reads TGTGCCAGCAGCACCCGCAGGGGCTTTCAGAACACTGAAGCTTTCTTT. This codes for CASSTRRGFQNTEAFF.

This chain links TRBV27 with TRBJ1-5, with 7 nucleotides matching TRBD1. CDR3 length equals 15 residues. Losses at the gene ends were 4 bases for V and 2 bases for J; bases not matched to a gene: 5. Germline V gene lookup returns CDR1 MNHEY and CDR2 SMNVEV (reference sequence). CDR3 sequence reads: CASSSRDSGNQPQHF. Written as DNA, the CDR3 is TGTGCCAGCAGTTCCCGGGACAGCGGCAATCAGCCCCAGCATTTT.

The chain combines TRBV28 with TRBJ1-2, with D possibly matching TRBD1 (5 bases). The germline V gene has CDR1 MDHEN and CDR2 SYDVKM. This CDR3 spans 24 amino acids. V lost 4 bases and J lost 8, with 47 bases in between. The chain's CDR3 is CASSSHPYSRPLRALELGGDGYTF. The CDR3 DNA sequence: TGTGCCAGCAGTTCCCACCCATACTCGAGGCCCCTGAGGGCGCTCGAACTCGGGGGGGACGGCTACACCTTC.

The genes are TRBV30 and TRBJ1-5, with TRBD1 identical over 7 bases. Germline V gives CDR1 GTSNPN, CDR2 SVGIG (reference sequence). The V gene end was trimmed by 2 bases and the J gene end by 1 base; junction bases not matched to a gene: 11. There are 17 residues in the CDR3. The CDR3 nucleotides read TGTGCCTGGAGTTCGGGACAGTTGATTCTGAGCAATCAGCCCCAGCATTTT. It specifies CAWSSGQLILSNQPQHF.

This rearrangement joins TRBV25-1 to TRBJ2-2; tentative D call: TRBD1 (6 bases). CDR3 length equals 14 residues. The V end lost 5 bases, the J end lost 6 bases, and 13 bases lay between the germline ends. Germline V gene sequence: CDR1 MGHDK, CDR2 SYGVNS. The CDR3 is CASSSQGLSGELFF. CDR3 nucleotides: TGTGCCAGCAGTTCACAGGGTCTGTCCGGGGAGCTGTTTTTT.

The rearrangement joins TRBV30 to TRBJ2-4; D possibly corresponds to TRBD2 (6 bases). From germline, CDR1 is GTSNPN and CDR2 SVGIG (reference sequence). V lost 0 bases to trimming and J lost 5 bases, with 14 bases between them. This CDR3 is built from 15 residues. The CDR3 bases are TGTGCCTGGAGTGTACCGGGACTCTCACAAAACATTCAGTACTTC. Translated: CAWSVPGLSQNIQYF.

The genes are TRBV19 and TRBJ2-1; D remains ambiguous. The germline V and J ends were trimmed by 3 bases and 8 bases, with 14 bases remaining between them. The V gene's germline CDR1 is LNHDA and CDR2 SQIVND (reference sequence). The CDR3 extends over 14 amino acids. The CDR3 coding sequence is TGTGCCAGTAGTATGAACACCAATCGGGATGAGCAGTTCTTC. It yields the protein CASSMNTNRDEQFF.

The V gene is TRBV6-2 or TRBV6-3, the J gene TRBJ2-1, with D perhaps TRBD1 (6 bases). Trimming took off 5 bases at V and 6 bases at J, with 14 bases between the two ends. The CDR3 is 14 amino acids. From germline, CDR1 is MNHEY and CDR2 SVGEGT. This chain's CDR3 is CASSTPRDINEQFF. The CDR3 DNA reads as TGTGCCAGCAGTACGCCCCGGGACATCAATGAGCAGTTCTTC.